The sample holds one count of the clone carrying this TCR beta chain. V dropped 5 bases and J dropped 4; count of bases not matched to a gene: 6. From germline, CDR1 is SGHTA and CDR2 FQGNSA. This CDR3 has 14 amino acids. The data were taken from a study of blood T cell repertoires in COVID-19. Background on the study: Collection of acute and convalescent COVID-19 samples took place in the United States, Italy and Spain. T cells, B-cell-depleted T cells, or PBMCs provided the cDNA or gDNA that served as material.

Original methodology: Scientists estimated how many nucleated cells there were by amplifying reference gene primers. Using immunoSEQ multiplex PCR, the repertoire was profiled, and TCRdb retains in-frame clones only, with some absent. The DNA gave D and trimming, while V, J and clone size come from that table. Among 150,000 or so clones, approximately 88% were seen once, and the ten largest hold about a tenth. Sequences were obtained from peripheral blood. This receptor was identified in a man over 45 with acute or convalescent COVID-19. The chain is built from TRBV7-2 and TRBJ1-1; 8 bases map to TRBD1. The CDR3 DNA is TGTGCCAGCAGCGCCCAGACAGGGGCCACTGAAGCTTTCTTT. Amino acids: CASSAQTGATEAFF.